This T cell receptor beta chain comes out of a study of T-cell reconstitution after alpha-beta-depleted transplantation in children. Preparing the TCRbeta library involved the use of unique molecular identifiers. MiXCR was run by TCRdb on the PCR reads, yielding one entry per CDR3 protein. The repertoire has about 610,000 distinct CDR3 sequences, about 10% of them found once; the top ten carry about 4.2%. The CDR3 consists of 15 residues. Germline CDR1 and CDR2: LNHNV and YYDKDF (reference sequence). The trim removed 0 bases at V and 6 bases at J, leaving 4 bases unmatched. At least ten counts were recorded for this clonotype.

This chain uses TRBV15 with TRBJ2-3, with 9 nucleotides matching TRBD2. The sequence came from a human donor who donated a stem cell graft to a child with acute myeloid leukemia. The sequences come from PBMCs from the stem cell graft donor, collected from the stem cell graft. The DNA for the CDR3 is TGTGCCACCAGCAGAGAACGCGGGAGGGGGGATACGCAGTATTTT. It codes for CATSRERGRGDTQYF.